These 7 T cell receptor beta chains were sequenced from one sample in a study of cytomegalovirus exposure and HLA in healthy donors. Both 60 Vbeta primers and 13 Jbeta primers went into the PCR. Sequenced by immunoSEQ multiplex PCR; TCRdb stores in-frame clones only, minus some. With more than 35,000 clones in the sample, the ten largest clones hold less than 1.5%. Sequencing was carried out using PBMCs. These receptors were obtained from a man aged 25-45 years in good health and CMV-seronegative.

This chain uses TRBV4-2 with TRBJ1-2, with TRBD1 matching 11 bases. Losses at the gene ends were 1 base for V and 4 bases for J; bases not matched to a gene: 11. Looked up from germline, CDR1 is LGHNA and CDR2 is YNFKEQ. The CDR3 totals 18 residues. The CDR3 sequence is CASSQVGTGGIGGYGYTF. The CDR3 DNA is TGTGCCAGCAGCCAAGTTGGGACAGGGGGAATCGGGGGCTATGGCTACACCTTC.

This chain joins TRBV4-1 and TRBJ2-7, with D perhaps matching TRBD2 (6 bases). Trimming shortened V by 0 bases and J by 6 bases, and 15 bases separated the two germline ends. The CDR3 has 15 amino acids. CDR1 is MGHRA, CDR2 YSYEKL, per germline. The CDR3 spells CASSQDATRRLEQYF. CDR3 nucleotides: TGCGCCAGCAGCCAAGACGCGACTAGACGGCTCGAGCAGTACTTC.

The V and J genes are TRBV25-1 and TRBJ1-6; 7 nucleotides agree with TRBD1. The J segment lost 0 bases and the V segment lost 5 bases, leaving 7 bases of the junction unmatched. Germline V gene lookup returns CDR1 MGHDK and CDR2 SYGVNS. The CDR3 spans 17 residues. The CDR3 region has the DNA TGTGCCAGCAGTAGCAGGGGGTTAAGCTCCTATAATTCACCCCTCCACTTT. This gives the protein CASSSRGLSSYNSPLHF.

The V and J genes are TRBV5-1 and TRBJ2-3, with D maybe TRBD2 (6 bases). Germline CDR1 and CDR2: SGHRS and YFSETQ. This CDR3 comprises 15 residues. Trimming pared 3 bases from V and 1 base from J, leaving 12 bases between. In nucleotides, the CDR3 is TGCGCCAGCAGCTCTGGGGGGACGGGCACAGATACGCAGTATTTT. It specifies CASSSGGTGTDTQYF.

This chain joins TRBV19 and TRBJ1-1; 7 positions match TRBD1. The junction had 7 bases not matched to a gene; V was cut back by 6 bases and J by 6 bases. There are 13 residues in the CDR3. Germline V gene sequence: CDR1 LNHDA, CDR2 SQIVND (reference sequence). This CDR3 is CASSRTGDAEAFF. CDR3 coding DNA: TGTGCCAGTAGCCGAACAGGGGACGCTGAAGCTTTCTTT.

The chain has TRBV5-1 and TRBJ2-7; 9 bases are a match to TRBD1. V dropped 0 bases and J dropped 7; count of bases not matched to a gene: 8. This CDR3 has 15 amino acids. CDR1 is SGHRS, CDR2 YFSETQ, per germline. The DNA of the CDR3 is TGCGCCAGCAGCTTGGGCCCGGGACAGGGTTTTGAGCAGTACTTC. Translation: CASSLGPGQGFEQYF. Complete variable domain (other parts from reference TRBV5-1 and TRBJ2-7): KAGVTQTPRYLIKTRGQQVTLSCSPISGHRSVSWYQQTPGQGLQFLFEYFSETQRNKGNFPGRFSGRQFSNSRSEMNVSTLELGDSALYLCASSLGPGQGFEQYFGPGTRLTVT.

V usage is TRBV27 and J usage is TRBJ1-1, with 8 bases aligning to TRBD1. CDR1 and CDR2 (germline): MNHEY, SMNVEV (reference sequence). CDR3 size: 15 residues. With V trimmed by 5 bases and J by 2 bases, 7 bases remained unmatched. CDR3 region: CASSPRTGFNTEAFF. In DNA form, the CDR3 reads TGTGCCAGCAGTCCCAGGACAGGGTTTAACACTGAAGCTTTCTTT.